This record looks at one TCR beta chain sequence and its context. Its antigen is unknown. This sample stems from a study of T-cell memory formation after mild COVID-19. For the study at large: The TCR clusters were mostly specific to one donor.

V gave up 4 bases and J gave up 3 bases; unmatched junction bases: 11. CDR3 length equals 17 residues. Germline-derived CDR1 and CDR2 are SGHKS and YYEKEE (reference sequence). UMIs and sample barcodes were carried by the TCR alpha and TCR beta cDNA libraries that 5'RACE produced using constant-segment primers. TCRdb used MiXCR to reprocess the 5' RACE reads, holding one entry per CDR3 protein. The table records around 400,000 distinct CDR3 sequences, less than 25% of them present only once. Study conclusions and caveats: Pre-infection memory contained some responding clones, which suggested that cross-reactive memory had joined.

Sequenced input: PBMCs or a T cell subset sorted from them (not recorded which). This TCR was sampled from an adult woman who had mild COVID-19 (a few samples of this study predate the infection). Cell type and time point are not known. V and J are TRBV5-5 and TRBJ1-1; 11 nucleotides line up with TRBD1. CDR3 coding DNA: TGTGCCAGCAGCCCTCTAGGACAGGGGGCGGAGGACACTGAAGCTTTCTTT. Amino acid sequence: CASSPLGQGAEDTEAFF.